This TCR beta chain was obtained from a study of T cell repertoires in cytomegalovirus infection. At the level of the study: Used in the study were CMV epitopes, some recently identified and HLA-C-restricted, others well-studied and HLA-B-restricted. CMV infection plus the matching HLA type was flagged by public TCR beta signatures. Overall study results and limits: CMV carriers having the relevant HLA were flagged by cumulative public TCR beta family frequency. Clonotypes of TCR beta that were HLA-C-restricted and CMV-specific dominated the ex vivo response.

This clonotype was found many times. The antigen is unknown. The J segment lost 7 bases and the V segment lost 2 bases, leaving 3 bases of the junction unmatched. The CDR3 consists of 15 residues. Germline V gene sequence: CDR1 SGHVS, CDR2 FQNEAQ. MiXCR was run by TCRdb on the reads, yielding one entry per CDR3 protein. The sample holds 300,000 or so distinct CDR3 sequences, around 25% seen once. The sample was cultured PBMCs, taken from culture after CMV antigen stimulation. The rearrangement links TRBV7-8 to TRBJ2-2, with 11 bases fitting TRBD2. The source of this sequence is a human donor in good health (CMV status not recorded). Some clones in this sample may be carry-over from other donors' samples. The CDR3 protein is CASSLTSGSIGELFF. The CDR3 nucleotides read TGTGCCAGCAGCTTAACTAGCGGGAGTATCGGGGAGCTGTTTTTT.